The clone carrying this TCR beta chain is large (0.1 to 1%) by share. What it recognizes is unknown. The study's findings and limits: Tumor-infiltrating Treg TCR alpha and beta sequences overlapped most with tumor naive CD4+ T cells, then blood naive. Under 2.3% of tumor Treg sequences matched blood Tregs or memory cells. In terms of TCR gene usage, tumor memory CD4+ T cells clustered together with blood and lymph node memory CD4+ cells, as well as with lymph node naive CD4+ cells.

The sorted Tregs were CD4+CD25+CD127-/low cells. Adaptor-ligated barcode primers were used to amplify TRBV12-4/TRBJ1-2 clonotypes. TCRdb re-analysed the multiplex PCR reads in MiXCR, keeping a single row per CDR3 protein. The table has several hundred distinct CDR3 sequences, 4.5% to 5.5% seen once; the top ten hold roughly 33%. There are 13 residues in the CDR3. Trimming shortened V by 6 bases and J by 8 bases, and 16 bases separated the two germline ends. The specimen was tumor-infiltrating Tregs sorted from the breast tumor. This chain connects TRBV12-3 or TRBV12-4 to TRBJ1-2; D not resolved. This receptor was identified in a female donor with breast cancer. The CDR3 loop is CASSRGLREGYTF. The CDR3 nucleotides read TGTGCCAGCAGCCGAGGCTTGAGGGAAGGCTACACCTTC.